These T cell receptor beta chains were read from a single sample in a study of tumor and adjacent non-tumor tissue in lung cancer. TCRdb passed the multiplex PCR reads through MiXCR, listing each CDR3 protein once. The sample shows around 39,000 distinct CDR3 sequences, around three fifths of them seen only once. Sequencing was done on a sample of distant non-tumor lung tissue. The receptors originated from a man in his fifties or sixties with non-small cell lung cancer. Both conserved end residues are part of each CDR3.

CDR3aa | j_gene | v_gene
CASRRPLEQYF | TRBJ2-7 | TRBV6-2/TRBV6-3
CASSLVAVGAQHF | TRBJ1-5 | TRBV12-3/TRBV12-4
CASNQGWGTEAVF | TRBJ1-1 | TRBV4-2
CASTKAITGLGGYTF | TRBJ1-2 | TRBV28
CTSSTEGLAGGRGTDTQYF | TRBJ2-3 | TRBV4-2
CASNPDSPNKQFF | TRBJ2-1 | TRBV6-5
CASSPQDRGRGDTQYF | TRBJ2-3 | TRBV4-1
CASKVGTDYGEQFF | TRBJ2-1 | TRBV5-4
CSVYPSRHNEQFF | TRBJ2-1 | TRBV20-1
CASRAGTVDYNSPLHF | TRBJ1-6 | TRBV2
CASSQRLAGLHNEQFF | TRBJ2-1 | TRBV19
CASSLGTATYERYF | TRBJ2-7 | TRBV28
CASSYSGSVADTQYF | TRBJ2-3 | TRBV6-6
CSIDQGRETQYF | TRBJ2-5 | TRBV29-1
CASSKGRQETQYF | TRBJ2-5 | TRBV11-2
CARSLVSHGHAIYEQYF | TRBJ2-7 | TRBV11-2
CARSGTSGTTQYF | TRBJ2-5 | TRBV30
CASSQDTGTSGYTF | TRBJ1-2 | TRBV4-1
CASRPGTSYTDTHYF | TRBJ2-3 | TRBV5-1
CASSYAVGSGYEQYF | TRBJ2-7 | TRBV6-5
CSVKRDYNEQFF | TRBJ2-1 | TRBV29-1
CASSLGSGRGNEQYF | TRBJ2-7 | TRBV7-9
CSVAAGIGVGVNVLTF | TRBJ2-6 | TRBV29-1
CVSRTGGTDTQYF | TRBJ2-3 | TRBV5-1
CASRPWEAWQGSSEAFF | TRBJ1-1 | TRBV6-6
CSAGTGGGEETQYF | TRBJ2-5 | TRBV20-1
CASRAPGSDAGELFF | TRBJ2-2 | TRBV11-2
CASSQEHRTGSLVAAATGELFF | TRBJ2-2 | TRBV4-2
CASRGNPGEQYF | TRBJ2-7 | TRBV7-9
CGTSDPRGRADTQYF | TRBJ2-3 | TRBV24-1
CASSLRTGRTEQYF | TRBJ2-7 | TRBV5-1
CASSLESGGDGYTF | TRBJ1-2 | TRBV5-1
CSIDLAEQKTQYF | TRBJ2-5 | TRBV29-1
CASGAGHPNTEAFF | TRBJ1-1 | TRBV13
CASSDRDRGLQPQHF | TRBJ1-5 | TRBV6-1
CASSFFDTQYF | TRBJ2-3 | TRBV12-3/TRBV12-4
CASSPVAGGEAEQFF | TRBJ2-1 | TRBV7-9
CDWSPHRKRQFF | TRBJ2-1 | TRBV30
CASRPSSPLNQPQHF | TRBJ1-5 | TRBV28
CASSAPGLAGDTGELFF | TRBJ2-2 | TRBV14
CHIRDRGIHEQYF | TRBJ2-7 | TRBV5-4
CSIETRGGSNGYTF | TRBJ1-2 | TRBV29-1
CASSYRFVSGNTIYF | TRBJ1-3 | TRBV6-5
CSAWLGQETQYF | TRBJ2-5 | TRBV20-1
CASSPREGPYEQYF | TRBJ2-7 | TRBV7-8